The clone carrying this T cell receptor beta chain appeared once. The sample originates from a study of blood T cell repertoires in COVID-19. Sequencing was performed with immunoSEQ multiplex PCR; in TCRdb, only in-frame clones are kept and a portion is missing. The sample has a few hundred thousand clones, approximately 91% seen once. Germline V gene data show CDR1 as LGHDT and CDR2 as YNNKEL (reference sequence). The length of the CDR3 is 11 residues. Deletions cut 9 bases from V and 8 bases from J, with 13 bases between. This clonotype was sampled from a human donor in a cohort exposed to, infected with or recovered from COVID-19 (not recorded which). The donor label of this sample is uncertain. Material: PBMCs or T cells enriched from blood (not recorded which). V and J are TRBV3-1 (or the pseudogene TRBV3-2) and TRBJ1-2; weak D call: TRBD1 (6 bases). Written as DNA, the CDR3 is TGTGCCAGTCAGGGGTACCACGGCTACACCTTC. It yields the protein CASQGYHGYTF.